The next 19 T cell receptor beta chains were all read from a single sample in a study of cytomegalovirus exposure and HLA in healthy donors. The primer mix had 60 Vbeta and 13 Jbeta primers. Some clones are missing from TCRdb's copy, which holds only in-frame ones; the method was immunoSEQ multiplex PCR. Here the sample spans 90,000 or so clones, roughly 80% being singletons. Sequenced input: PBMCs. These receptors came from a young man in good health and CMV-seropositive.

The chain uses TRBV5-1 and TRBJ2-7; TRBD2 matches at 7 bases. The V gene end was trimmed by 0 bases and the J gene end by 6 bases; junction bases not matched to a gene: 9. Germline V gene lookup returns CDR1 SGHRS and CDR2 YFSETQ. The length of the CDR3 is 15 residues. CDR3 sequence reads: CASSLAGTTLSEQYF. The CDR3 DNA reads as TGCGCCAGCAGCTTGGCCGGGACTACCTTATCCGAGCAGTACTTC.

V usage is TRBV5-4 and J usage is TRBJ1-5, with D perhaps TRBD1 (6 bases). The CDR3 totals 14 residues. V gave up 0 bases and J gave up 5 bases, with 9 bases separating them. Germline assignment: CDR1 SGHNT and CDR2 YYREEE (reference sequence). The chain's CDR3 is CASSLGGGDQPQHF. The CDR3 DNA reads TGTGCCAGCAGCTTGGGAGGGGGGGATCAGCCCCAGCATTTT.

The chain is built from TRBV28 and TRBJ1-5; D not resolved. Trimming took off 5 bases at V and 5 bases at J, with 19 bases between the two ends. The CDR3 consists of 16 residues. The germline V gene encodes CDR1 MDHEN and CDR2 SYDVKM. The CDR3 region has the DNA TGTGCCAGCAGTCCCGACGGACTACGGGAATATCAGCCCCAGCATTTT. Translating gives CASSPDGLREYQPQHF.

The V gene is TRBV7-8, the J gene TRBJ2-1, with a possible D match to TRBD2 (6 bases). From germline, CDR1 is SGHVS and CDR2 FQNEAQ. This CDR3 has 17 amino acids. Trimming cost V 5 bases and J 2 bases, with 19 bases left between them. Written as DNA, the CDR3 is TGTGCCAGCAGCCCCGCGGGGCAGCCGACCGCCTACAATGAGCAGTTCTTC. Protein: CASSPAGQPTAYNEQFF.

The J gene is TRBJ1-4, the V gene TRBV27; 7 bases map to TRBD1. The V gene end was trimmed by 5 bases and the J gene end by 7 bases; junction bases not matched to a gene: 10. CDR3 length: 15 amino acids. CDR1 and CDR2 from the germline V gene are MNHEY and SMNVEV (reference sequence). In DNA, the CDR3 is TGTGCCAGCAGTCTTGGACAGGATCGGAGTGAAAAACTGTTTTTT. As protein: CASSLGQDRSEKLFF. Full variable domain (rest looked up from reference TRBV27 and TRBJ1-4): EAQVTQNPRYLITVTGKKLTVTCSQNMNHEYMSWYRQDPGLGLRQIYYSMNVEVTDKGDVPEGYKVSRKEKRNFPLILESPSPNQTSLYFCASSLGQDRSEKLFFGSGTQLSVL.

This chain uses TRBV5-5 with TRBJ2-5; 7 positions agree with TRBD2. The CDR3 loop spans 15 amino acids. The V gene's germline CDR1 is SGHKS and CDR2 YYEKEE (reference sequence). Losses at the gene ends were 0 bases for V and 4 bases for J; bases not matched to a gene: 6. CDR3 protein: CASSLGAGVSETQYF. CDR3 coding DNA: TGTGCCAGCAGCTTGGGCGCGGGAGTCTCAGAGACCCAGTACTTC.

The V gene is TRBV7-9, the J gene TRBJ2-7; 7 bases fit TRBD2. Germline CDR1 reads SEHNR; CDR2 reads FQNEAQ (reference sequence). V was pared by 4 bases and J by 4 bases, with 10 bases of the junction left unmatched. This CDR3 has 15 amino acids. CDR3: CASSSPAGPGYEQYF. For the CDR3, the DNA is TGTGCCAGCAGCTCACCAGCGGGGCCGGGATACGAGCAGTACTTC.

The chain is built from TRBV7-2 and TRBJ2-2; possibly TRBD1 for D (6 bases). V was trimmed by 6 bases and J by 3 bases, leaving 20 bases between them. Germline-derived CDR1 and CDR2 are SGHTA and FQGNSA. This CDR3 comprises 17 residues. The DNA for the CDR3 is TGTGCCAGCAGTTTGGCGAGGAACAGGGCCTACACCGGGGAGCTGTTTTTT. Translating gives CASSLARNRAYTGELFF.

V and J are TRBV9 and TRBJ2-4, with 7 positions matching TRBD1. V trimming: 3 bases; J trimming: 9 bases; junction bases outside the gene matches: 9. The CDR3 has 14 residues. Per germline, CDR1 SGDLS and CDR2 YYNGEE. CDR3 DNA sequence: TGTGCCAGCAGCGCCAGGACAGGAGACAGCATTCAGTACTTC. This encodes CASSARTGDSIQYF.

The chain employs TRBV6-4 and TRBJ2-1; 10 bases align to TRBD1. The V gene's germline CDR1 is MRHNA and CDR2 SNTAGT. Trimming at V came to 8 bases and at J to 6 bases, leaving 1 base not matched to a gene. CDR3 length equals 12 residues. For the CDR3, the DNA is TGTGCCAGCGGGGACAGGGGCAATGAGCAGTTCTTC. Translating gives CASGDRGNEQFF.

The chain uses TRBV19 and TRBJ2-7, with 9 bases that match TRBD1. CDR1 is LNHDA and CDR2 is SQIVND in the germline V gene (reference sequence). The CDR3 has 16 residues. Trimming removed 1 base from V and 6 bases from J; junction bases left unmatched: 10. The CDR3 is CASSIVFTGTGSEQYF. The DNA for the CDR3 is TGTGCCAGTAGTATAGTTTTTACCGGGACAGGGTCCGAGCAGTACTTC.

The chain carries TRBV6-5 and TRBJ2-7, with 9 nucleotides matching TRBD1. From germline, CDR1 is MNHEY and CDR2 SVGAGI. V shed 5 bases, J shed 5 bases, and the junction held 7 bases outside the gene matches. This CDR3 is built from 14 residues. The CDR3 is CASSPGTGRHEQYF. CDR3 nucleotide sequence: TGTGCCAGCAGTCCCGGGACAGGGAGGCACGAGCAGTACTTC.

The chain links TRBV7-9 to TRBJ1-1; maybe TRBD1 (5 bases). Deletions cut 5 bases from V and 0 bases from J, with 13 bases between. This CDR3 has 15 amino acids. The germline V gene has CDR1 SEHNR and CDR2 FQNEAQ (reference sequence). The CDR3 is CASSISRQLNTEAFF. DNA of the CDR3: TGTGCCAGCAGCATCTCCAGACAGTTGAACACTGAAGCTTTCTTT.

The chain uses TRBV7-9 and TRBJ1-2; a possible D gene is TRBD1 (5 bases). The ends were cut back, 5 bases at V and 0 bases at J, with 13 bases in the middle. The CDR3 spans 15 residues. The germline V gene encodes CDR1 SEHNR and CDR2 FQNEAQ (reference sequence). The CDR3 DNA follows: TGTGCCAGCAGCCATCCCGGGGGGACTAACTATGGCTACACCTTC. Translating it yields CASSHPGGTNYGYTF.

The chain recombines TRBV6-1 with TRBJ1-1; D perhaps matches TRBD1 (5 bases). CDR1 MNHNS and CDR2 SASEGT come from the germline V gene. V shed 4 bases and J shed 4 bases, with 16 bases lying between them. The CDR3 is 15 residues long. CDR3 in amino acids: CASSAGTHEGTEAFF. The CDR3, as DNA: TGTGCCAGCAGTGCCGGGACTCATGAGGGCACTGAAGCTTTCTTT.

The chain carries TRBV10-1 and TRBJ2-1, with 10 positions matching TRBD2. The V gene's germline CDR1 is WNHNN and CDR2 SYGVQD (reference sequence). The CDR3 covers 15 residues. Trimming took 3 bases from V and 8 from J; bases not matched to a gene: 7. CDR3 residues: CASSESSGSLYEQFF. In DNA form, the CDR3 reads TGCGCCAGCAGTGAATCTAGCGGGAGTCTCTATGAGCAGTTCTTC.

The chain employs TRBV6-5 and TRBJ1-5; no reliable D call. This CDR3 comprises 15 residues. V dropped 0 bases and J dropped 4 bases, with 10 bases sitting between them. From germline, CDR1 is MNHEY and CDR2 SVGAGI. CDR3 DNA sequence: TGTGCCAGCAGTTACTCGAGTATGTCTAATCAGCCCCAGCATTTT. Translated: CASSYSSMSNQPQHF.

The chain couples TRBV18 to TRBJ2-2; D gene uncertain. CDR1 and CDR2 from the germline V gene are KGHSH and LQKENI. The CDR3 totals 15 residues. V gave up 2 bases and J gave up 8 bases, with 15 bases separating them. CDR3: CASSPSAQAGGELFF. CDR3 nucleotide sequence: TGTGCCAGCTCACCATCGGCGCAGGCCGGAGGGGAGCTGTTTTTT.

The chain recombines TRBV2 with TRBJ1-5; possible D gene TRBD1, 6 bases. Germline V gives CDR1 SNHLY, CDR2 FYNNEI. The CDR3 contains 18 residues. V was cut by 4 bases and J by 2 bases, with 21 bases left in between. CDR3 bases: TGTGCCAGCAGTGGAGACAGGATCCAAATACGGGGCAATCAGCCCCAGCATTTT. Encoded protein: CASSGDRIQIRGNQPQHF.